This T cell receptor (beta chain) is drawn from a study of blood T cell repertoires in COVID-19. Germline loops: CDR1 SQVTM, CDR2 ANQGSEA. V lost 6 bases, J lost 5 bases, and 6 bases stayed unmatched. There are 12 residues in the CDR3. Clones were read by immunoSEQ multiplex PCR, and TCRdb kept only the in-frame ones, dropping some. The data show over 50,000 clones, 90% seen once. This sequence joins TRBV29-1 and TRBJ2-7; the match to TRBD1 covers 8 bases. The sequence was collected from a human donor with active COVID-19. The donor label of this sample is uncertain. Sequencing used peripheral blood. CDR3 DNA: TGCAGCGTCTGGACAGGGTGGGACGAGCAGTACTTC. Encoded protein: CSVWTGWDEQYF.